This is a list of T cell receptor beta chains from one sample in a study of cytomegalovirus exposure and HLA in healthy donors. Method: immunoSEQ multiplex PCR; TCRdb's copy keeps in-frame clones and lacks some. The table has approximately 190,000 clones, 75% to 90% seen once. Input material: PBMCs. The source is a man between 18 and 35 years old in good health and CMV-seropositive. Each CDR3 is given without its conserved first and last residue.

V	length	CDR3
TRBV5-1	13	ASSFSGSGTDTQY
TRBV27	10	ASSLRQETQY
TRBV4-2	14	ASSQERGGAGEKLF
TRBV29-1	13	SVLPPGRQSYEQY
TRBV7-9	14	ASSLVRTGKDYEQY
TRBV7-2	13	ASSPRTSDAYEQY
TRBV5-6	11	ASSLPQDYEQY
TRBV7-9	13	ASSLAIGEAETQY
TRBV7-9	14	ASSLRTSGYYNEQF
TRBV25-1	11	ASSEITSGEQY
TRBV27	13	ASSLLAGGQETQY
TRBV2	13	ASSELAGGHNEQF
TRBV30	12	AWSGDIRTGEQY
TRBV7-2	12	ASSFRQGAYEQY
TRBV7-2	13	ASSPTGESIEKLF
TRBV28	13	ASSQVGLAGHEQY
TRBV5-6	11	ASSPRGPYEQY
TRBV30	11	AWSEGINQPQH
TRBV5-1	14	ASSFNSAGNTDTQY
TRBV19	12	ASSVQGAGYEQY
TRBV28	10	ASRDSPYGYT
TRBV6-6	12	ASLRREGHDEQY
TRBV28	17	ASSRLGPSSLLRTDTQY
TRBV7-3	13	ASSFDSGGSYEQY
TRBV27	10	ASSGGPPEQY
TRBV7-2	15	ASSLRSSGWGTDTQY
TRBV5-1	13	ASSRTGESYNEQF
TRBV4-2	13	ASSPSGREADTQY
TRBV5-1	13	ASSLSGTSTDTQY
TRBV28	9	ASSSLTEAF
TRBV27	11	ASSLWGGRIQY
TRBV7-9	12	ASSLDRGGEKLF
TRBV30	14	AWSRLIDSPNYGYT
TRBV19	11	ASSIVSFNEQF
TRBV5-1	12	ASSLNRPGNEQF
TRBV7-9	12	ASSFMGSSYEQY
TRBV12-5	14	ASGRGQGPMNTEAF